The following is a T cell receptor beta chain sequence with its context. The sample originates from a study of PD-1 blockade in classical Hodgkin lymphoma. The CDR3 contains 16 residues. CDR1 is SGHKS, CDR2 YYEKEE, per germline (reference sequence). V lost 3 bases and J 2 bases, leaving 12 bases between the germline ends. Method: immunoSEQ multiplex PCR; TCRdb's copy keeps in-frame clones and lacks some. Here the sample spans some 21,000 clones, roughly 72% being singletons. There was relapse after autologous stem cell transplantation in every patient, and there was variation in brentuximab vedotin exposure.

Material: peripheral blood mononuclear cells (PBMCs), obtained at baseline. The clonotype comes from a human donor with classical Hodgkin lymphoma. The chain has TRBV5-5 and TRBJ1-6, with D possibly matching TRBD1 (5 bases). The CDR3 coding sequence is TGTGCCAGCAGCTATGGGGGGGAAGCCTATAATTCACCCCTCCACTTT. It codes for CASSYGGEAYNSPLHF.